The 5 T cell receptor beta chains given below trace back to one sample, sequenced in a study of blood T cell repertoires in COVID-19. The data were produced by immunoSEQ multiplex PCR, yet TCRdb's version contains in-frame clones alone and is incomplete. The table has about 160,000 clones, approximately 80% seen once; the top ten hold under 2.5%. Sequencing was carried out using peripheral blood. Every receptor here comes from a man aged 70-80 years with acute or convalescent COVID-19.

This chain joins TRBV5-1 and TRBJ1-6; D remains unclear. Germline V gene lookup returns CDR1 SGHRS and CDR2 YFSETQ. The germline V and J ends were trimmed by 2 bases and 0 bases, with 18 bases remaining between them. The CDR3 spans 19 residues. The DNA of the CDR3 is TGCGCCAGCAGCTTTACCGGTCTTGAGCTAAGCTCCTATAATTCACCCCTCCACTTT. It translates to CASSFTGLELSSYNSPLHF.

The rearrangement links TRBV5-4 to TRBJ2-5; 7 bases match TRBD2. Germline V gives CDR1 SGHNT, CDR2 YYREEE (reference sequence). V dropped 3 bases and J dropped 4; count of bases not matched to a gene: 3. The CDR3 has 13 residues. DNA of the CDR3: TGTGCCAGCAGCTCCCCGGGGGGAGAGACCCAGTACTTC. Translating gives CASSSPGGETQYF.

About this clone itself: Possible read error: a much larger clone is one base away. The chain carries TRBV12-3 or TRBV12-4 and TRBJ2-7; D gene uncertain. There are 12 residues in the CDR3. V was pared by 3 bases and J by 9 bases, with 12 bases between. CDR3 nucleotide sequence: TGTGCCAGCAGTTTCCTACCCTCTGGGCAGTACTTC. Its protein product is CASSFLPSGQYF.

V and J are TRBV7-2 and TRBJ2-5, with D unresolved. The CDR3 is 15 amino acids. In germline, CDR1 is SGHTA, CDR2 FQGNSA. Trimming stripped 3 bases from V and 4 bases from J, with 15 bases between. The CDR3 DNA reads as TGTGCCAGCAGCTTGCCCTCCAGGCGTCGAGAGACCCAGTACTTC. Its translation: CASSLPSRRRETQYF.

The rearrangement uses TRBV11-3 and TRBJ1-3; TRBD1 might be the D (6 bases). Trimming stripped 5 bases from V and 2 bases from J, with 13 bases between. CDR3 length: 15 amino acids. Per germline, CDR1 SGHNT and CDR2 YENEEA. CDR3 nucleotide sequence: TGTGCCAGCAGCCAGGGGTCGAACACTGGAAACACCATATATTTT. This codes for CASSQGSNTGNTIYF.